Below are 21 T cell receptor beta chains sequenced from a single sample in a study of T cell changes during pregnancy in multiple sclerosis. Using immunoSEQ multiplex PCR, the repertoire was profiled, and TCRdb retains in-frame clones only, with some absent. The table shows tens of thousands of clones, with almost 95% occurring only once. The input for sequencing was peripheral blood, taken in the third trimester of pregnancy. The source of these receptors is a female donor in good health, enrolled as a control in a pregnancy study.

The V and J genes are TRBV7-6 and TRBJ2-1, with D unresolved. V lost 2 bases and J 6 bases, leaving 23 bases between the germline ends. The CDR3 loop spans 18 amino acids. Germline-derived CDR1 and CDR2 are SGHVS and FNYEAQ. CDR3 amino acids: CASSLTHFEMRKGNEQFF. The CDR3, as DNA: TGTGCCAGCAGCTTAACCCATTTTGAGATGAGGAAAGGCAATGAGCAGTTCTTC.

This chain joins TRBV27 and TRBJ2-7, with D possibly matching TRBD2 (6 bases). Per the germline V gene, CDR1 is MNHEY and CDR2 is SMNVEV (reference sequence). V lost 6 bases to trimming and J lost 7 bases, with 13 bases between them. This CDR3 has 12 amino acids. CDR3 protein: CASSRGAGEQYF. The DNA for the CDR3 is TGTGCCAGCAGCAGAGGGGCGGGGGAGCAGTACTTC.

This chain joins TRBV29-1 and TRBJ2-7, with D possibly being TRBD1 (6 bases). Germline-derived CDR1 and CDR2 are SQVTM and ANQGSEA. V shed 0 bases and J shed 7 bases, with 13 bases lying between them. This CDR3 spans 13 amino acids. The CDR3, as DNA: TGCAGCGTTGAAGATGGCAGGGGTGGGGAGCAGTACTTC. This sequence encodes CSVEDGRGGEQYF.

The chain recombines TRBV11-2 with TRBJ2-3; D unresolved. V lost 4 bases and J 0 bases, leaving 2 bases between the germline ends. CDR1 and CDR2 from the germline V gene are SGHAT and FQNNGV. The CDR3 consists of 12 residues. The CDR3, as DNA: TGTGCCAGCAGCTCAAGCACAGATACGCAGTATTTT. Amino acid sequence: CASSSSTDTQYF.

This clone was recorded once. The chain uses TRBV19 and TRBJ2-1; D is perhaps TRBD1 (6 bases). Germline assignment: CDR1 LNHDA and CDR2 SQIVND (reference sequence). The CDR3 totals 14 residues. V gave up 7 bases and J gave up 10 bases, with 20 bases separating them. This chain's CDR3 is CASTRQVASREQFF. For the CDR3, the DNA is TGTGCCAGTACCCGACAGGTGGCTAGCCGGGAGCAGTTCTTC.

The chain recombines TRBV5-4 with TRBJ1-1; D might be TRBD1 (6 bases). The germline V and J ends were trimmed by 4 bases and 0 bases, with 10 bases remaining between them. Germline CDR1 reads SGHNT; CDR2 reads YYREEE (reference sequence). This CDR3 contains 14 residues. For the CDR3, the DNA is TGTGCCAGCAGCGCGGACAGCTTGAACACTGAAGCTTTCTTT. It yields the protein CASSADSLNTEAFF.

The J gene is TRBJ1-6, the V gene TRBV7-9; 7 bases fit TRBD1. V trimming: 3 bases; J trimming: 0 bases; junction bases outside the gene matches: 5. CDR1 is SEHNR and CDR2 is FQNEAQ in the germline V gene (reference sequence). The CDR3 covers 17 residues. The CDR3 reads CASSFRDSSSYNSPLHF. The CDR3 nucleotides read TGTGCCAGCAGCTTTAGGGACAGTAGCTCCTATAATTCACCCCTCCACTTT.

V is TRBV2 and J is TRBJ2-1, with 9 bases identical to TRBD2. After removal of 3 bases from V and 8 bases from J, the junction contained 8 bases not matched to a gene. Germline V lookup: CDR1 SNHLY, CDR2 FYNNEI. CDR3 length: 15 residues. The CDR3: CASSDPRGGAHEQFF. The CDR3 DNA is TGTGCCAGCAGTGACCCCCGCGGGGGGGCCCATGAGCAGTTCTTC.

This chain's CDR3 is CASSPKGEGSNQPQHF. The CDR3 DNA reads TGTGCCAGCAGCCCCAAGGGGGAAGGATCCAATCAGCCCCAGCATTTT. The gene calls are TRBV7-9 and TRBJ1-5, with D perhaps TRBD1 (6 bases). Per germline, CDR1 SEHNR and CDR2 FQNEAQ (reference sequence). CDR3 length equals 16 residues. V was cut by 5 bases and J by 3 bases, with 17 bases left in between.

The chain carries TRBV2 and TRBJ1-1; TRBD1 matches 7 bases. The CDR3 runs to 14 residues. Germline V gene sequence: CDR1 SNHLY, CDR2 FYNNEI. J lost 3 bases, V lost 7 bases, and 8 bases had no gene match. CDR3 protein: CASTREGADTEAFF. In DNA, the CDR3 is TGTGCCAGCACCCGGGAGGGGGCGGACACTGAAGCTTTCTTT.

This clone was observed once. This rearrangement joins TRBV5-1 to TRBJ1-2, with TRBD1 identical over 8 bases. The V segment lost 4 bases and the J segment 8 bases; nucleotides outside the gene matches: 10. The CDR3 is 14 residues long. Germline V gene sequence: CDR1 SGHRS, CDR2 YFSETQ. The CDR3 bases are TGCGCCAGCAGCCTCCTGACAGGGGAAGGGGGCTACACCTTC. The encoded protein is CASSLLTGEGGYTF.

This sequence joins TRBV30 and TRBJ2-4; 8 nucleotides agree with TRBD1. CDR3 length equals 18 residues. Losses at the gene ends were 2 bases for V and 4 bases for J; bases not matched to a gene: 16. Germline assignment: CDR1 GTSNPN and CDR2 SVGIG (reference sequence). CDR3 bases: TGTGCCTGGAGTTGGGGGAGGACCTTTCGGACAGGGAAAAACATTCAGTACTTC. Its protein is CAWSWGRTFRTGKNIQYF.

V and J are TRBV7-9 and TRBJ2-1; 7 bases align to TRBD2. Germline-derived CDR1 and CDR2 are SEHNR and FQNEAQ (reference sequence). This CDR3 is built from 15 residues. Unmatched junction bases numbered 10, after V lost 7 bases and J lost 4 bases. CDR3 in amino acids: CASTPAGDLYNEQFF. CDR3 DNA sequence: TGTGCCAGCACTCCTGCGGGAGACTTGTACAATGAGCAGTTCTTC.

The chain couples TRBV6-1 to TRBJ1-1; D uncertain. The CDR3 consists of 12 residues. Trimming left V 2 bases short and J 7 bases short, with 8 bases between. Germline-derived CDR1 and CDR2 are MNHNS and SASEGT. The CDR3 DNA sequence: TGTGCCAGCAGTGAAACTTACGGTGAAGCTTTCTTT. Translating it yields CASSETYGEAFF.

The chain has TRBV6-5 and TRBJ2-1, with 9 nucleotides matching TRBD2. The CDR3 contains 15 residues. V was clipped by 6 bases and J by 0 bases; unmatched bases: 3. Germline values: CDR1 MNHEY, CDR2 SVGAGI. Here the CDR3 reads CASSLAGLSYNEQFF. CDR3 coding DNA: TGTGCCAGCAGCCTAGCGGGGCTCTCCTACAATGAGCAGTTCTTC.

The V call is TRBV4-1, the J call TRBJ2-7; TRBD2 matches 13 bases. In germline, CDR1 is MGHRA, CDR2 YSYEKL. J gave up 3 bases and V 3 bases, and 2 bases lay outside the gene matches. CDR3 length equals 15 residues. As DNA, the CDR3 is TGCGCCAGCAGCCAGCGGACTAGCGGGAGCTACGAGCAGTACTTC. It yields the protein CASSQRTSGSYEQYF.

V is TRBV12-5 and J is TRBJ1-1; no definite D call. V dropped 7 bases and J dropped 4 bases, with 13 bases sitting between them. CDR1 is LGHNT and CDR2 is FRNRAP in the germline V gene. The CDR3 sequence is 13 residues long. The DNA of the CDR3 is TGTGCTAGTGCTTGGGTCGGGGTCACTGAAGCTTTCTTT. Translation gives CASAWVGVTEAFF.

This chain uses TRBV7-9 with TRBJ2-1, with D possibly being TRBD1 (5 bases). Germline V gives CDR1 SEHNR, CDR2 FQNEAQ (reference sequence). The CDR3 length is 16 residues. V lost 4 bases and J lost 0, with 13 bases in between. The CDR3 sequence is CASSSYRWGSYNEQFF. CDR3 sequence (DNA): TGTGCCAGCAGCTCTTACAGGTGGGGCTCCTACAATGAGCAGTTCTTC.

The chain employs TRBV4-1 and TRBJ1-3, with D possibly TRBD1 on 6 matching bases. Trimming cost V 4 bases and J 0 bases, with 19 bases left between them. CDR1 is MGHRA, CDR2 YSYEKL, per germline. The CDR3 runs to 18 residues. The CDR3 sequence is CASSPIRYRGGSGNTIYF. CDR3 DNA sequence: TGCGCCAGCAGCCCTATTCGGTATCGAGGGGGCTCTGGAAACACCATATATTTT.

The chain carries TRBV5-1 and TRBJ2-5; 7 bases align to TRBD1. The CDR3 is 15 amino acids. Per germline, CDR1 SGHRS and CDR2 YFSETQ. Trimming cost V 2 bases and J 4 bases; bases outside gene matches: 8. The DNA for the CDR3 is TGCGCCAGCAGCTTAGAGACAGGGATTGGAGAGACCCAGTACTTC. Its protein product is CASSLETGIGETQYF.

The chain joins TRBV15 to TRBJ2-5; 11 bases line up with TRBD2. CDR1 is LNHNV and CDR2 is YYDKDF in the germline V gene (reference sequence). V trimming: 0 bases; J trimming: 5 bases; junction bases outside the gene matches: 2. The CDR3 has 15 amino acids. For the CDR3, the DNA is TGTGCCACCAGCAGAGATACTAGCGGGAGCGAGACCCAGTACTTC. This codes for CATSRDTSGSETQYF.